A selection of T cell receptor beta chains follows, all from one sample in a study of blood T cell repertoires in COVID-19. Sequencing used immunoSEQ multiplex PCR; TCRdb keeps in-frame clones, though not all of them. The sample contains 70,000 or so clones, around 78% of which appear only once. Material for sequencing was peripheral blood. The receptors here all came from a human donor in a cohort sampled during active COVID-19. Each CDR3 is given with its conserved first and last residue. The D gene is left open where the match is weak. Rows give clone size only sometimes, using once, few, many, or a class for an expanded clone.

TRBV2	TRBJ2-2	-	TRBD1	CASKGQGTTGELFF	TGTGCCAGCAAGGGACAGGGAACCACCGGGGAGCTGTTTTTT
TRBV28	TRBJ2-3	few	-	CASSGEGTDTQYF	TGTGCCAGCAGCGGGGAGGGCACAGATACGCAGTATTTT
TRBV3-1/TRBV3-2	TRBJ2-7	once	-	CASSQGRNSLEQYF	TGTGCCAGCAGCCAGGGGCGAAACTCCCTCGAGCAGTACTTC
TRBV18	TRBJ1-1	-	-	CASSREGVLDTEAFF	TGTGCCAGCTCACGGGAGGGGGTATTGGACACTGAAGCTTTCTTT
TRBV9	TRBJ2-7	-	-	CASSGGPPDGQYF	TGTGCCAGCAGCGGCGGGCCACCCGATGGGCAGTACTTC
TRBV15	TRBJ2-7	-	-	CATSRDRGGYEQYF	TGTGCCACCAGCAGAGATCGAGGCGGCTACGAGCAGTACTTC
TRBV13	TRBJ1-5	-	-	CASSISETGQPQHF	TGTGCCAGCAGCATATCTGAAACGGGGCAGCCCCAGCATTTT
TRBV13	TRBJ1-2	few	-	CASSALGQPRQLF	TGTGCCAGCAGCGCCCTGGGGCAGCCGAGACAACTGTTC
TRBV19	TRBJ2-6	few	-	CASSPTGLSGANVLTF	TGTGCCAGTAGTCCGACAGGACTCTCTGGGGCCAACGTCCTGACTTTC
TRBV6-6	TRBJ1-4	-	-	CASSLGSADNEKLFF	TGTGCCAGCAGCCTTGGGAGTGCGGATAATGAAAAACTGTTTTTT
TRBV6-5	TRBJ1-4	few	TRBD1	CASSSPGTGQEKLFF	TGTGCCAGCAGTTCGCCCGGGACAGGACAGGAAAAACTGTTTTTT
TRBV5-5	TRBJ2-7	-	TRBD2	CASSSLIAGPPYEQYF	TGTGCCAGCAGCTCCCTGATAGCGGGACCCCCCTACGAGCAGTACTTC
TRBV6-5	TRBJ2-7	-	TRBD2	CASRRGSSYEQYF	TGTGCCAGCAGGCGCGGGAGCTCCTACGAGCAGTACTTC